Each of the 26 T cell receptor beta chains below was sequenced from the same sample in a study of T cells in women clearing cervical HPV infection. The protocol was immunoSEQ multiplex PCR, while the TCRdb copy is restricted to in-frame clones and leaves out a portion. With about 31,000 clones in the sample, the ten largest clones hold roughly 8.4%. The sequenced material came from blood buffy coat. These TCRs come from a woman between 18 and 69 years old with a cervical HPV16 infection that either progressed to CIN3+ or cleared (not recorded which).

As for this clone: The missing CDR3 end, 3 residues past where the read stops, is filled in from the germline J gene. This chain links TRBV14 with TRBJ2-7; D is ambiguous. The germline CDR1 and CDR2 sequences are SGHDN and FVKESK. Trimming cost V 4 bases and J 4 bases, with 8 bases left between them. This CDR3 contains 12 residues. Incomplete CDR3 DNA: TGTGCCAGCAGCCGGCAGATGTACGAG. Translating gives CASSRQMYE. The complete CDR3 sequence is CASSRQMYEQYF.

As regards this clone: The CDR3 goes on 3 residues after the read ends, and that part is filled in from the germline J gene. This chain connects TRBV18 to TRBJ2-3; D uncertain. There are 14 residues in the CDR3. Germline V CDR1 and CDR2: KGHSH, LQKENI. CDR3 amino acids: CASSSLVRQETQYF. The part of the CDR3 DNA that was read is TGTGCCAGCTCGTCCCTCGTCAGACAAGAGACG.

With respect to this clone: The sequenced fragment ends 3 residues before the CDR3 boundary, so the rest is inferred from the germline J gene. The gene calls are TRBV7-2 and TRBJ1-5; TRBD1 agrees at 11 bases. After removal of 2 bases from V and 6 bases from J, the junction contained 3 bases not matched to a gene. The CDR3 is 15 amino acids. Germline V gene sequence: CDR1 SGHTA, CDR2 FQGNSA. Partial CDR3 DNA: TGTGCCAGCAGCTTACAGGACAGGGGGCGTCAGCCC. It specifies CASSLQDRGRQP. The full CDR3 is CASSLQDRGRQPQHF.

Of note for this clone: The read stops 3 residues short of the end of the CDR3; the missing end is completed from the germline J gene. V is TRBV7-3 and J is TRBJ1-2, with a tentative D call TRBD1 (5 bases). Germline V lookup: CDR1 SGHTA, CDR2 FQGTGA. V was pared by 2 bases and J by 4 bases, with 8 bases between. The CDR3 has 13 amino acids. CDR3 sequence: CASSLGQGYGYTF. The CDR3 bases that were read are TGTGCCAGCAGCTTAGGGCAGGGCTATGGC. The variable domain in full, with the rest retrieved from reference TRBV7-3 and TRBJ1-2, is GAGVSQTPSNKVTEKGKYVELRCDPISGHTALYWYRQSLGQGPEFLIYFQGTGAADDSGLPNDRFFAVRPEGSVSTLKIQRTERGDSAVYLCASSLGQGYGYTFGSGTRLTVV.

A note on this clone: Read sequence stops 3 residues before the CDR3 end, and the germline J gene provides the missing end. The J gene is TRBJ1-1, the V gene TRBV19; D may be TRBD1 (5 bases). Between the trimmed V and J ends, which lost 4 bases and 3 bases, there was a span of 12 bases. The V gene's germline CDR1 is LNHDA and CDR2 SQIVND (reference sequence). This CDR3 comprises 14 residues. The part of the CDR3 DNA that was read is TGTGCCAGTAGTAGCCATGGGGGGGACACTGAA. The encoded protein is CASSSHGGDTE. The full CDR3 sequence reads CASSSHGGDTEAFF.

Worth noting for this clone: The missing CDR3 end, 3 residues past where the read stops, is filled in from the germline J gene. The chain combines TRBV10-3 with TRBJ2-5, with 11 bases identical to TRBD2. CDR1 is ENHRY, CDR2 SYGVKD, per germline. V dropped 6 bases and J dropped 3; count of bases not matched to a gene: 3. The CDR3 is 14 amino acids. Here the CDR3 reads CAIRPTSGEETQYF. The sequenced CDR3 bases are TGTGCCATCAGGCCGACTAGCGGGGAAGAGACC.

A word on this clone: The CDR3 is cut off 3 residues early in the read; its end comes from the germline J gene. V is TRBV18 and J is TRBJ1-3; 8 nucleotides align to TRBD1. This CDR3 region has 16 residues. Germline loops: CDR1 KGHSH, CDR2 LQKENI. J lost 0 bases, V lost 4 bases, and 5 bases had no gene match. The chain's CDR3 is CASSLGQVDSGNTIYF. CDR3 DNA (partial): TGTGCCAGCTCACTGGGACAGGTTGACTCTGGAAACACC.

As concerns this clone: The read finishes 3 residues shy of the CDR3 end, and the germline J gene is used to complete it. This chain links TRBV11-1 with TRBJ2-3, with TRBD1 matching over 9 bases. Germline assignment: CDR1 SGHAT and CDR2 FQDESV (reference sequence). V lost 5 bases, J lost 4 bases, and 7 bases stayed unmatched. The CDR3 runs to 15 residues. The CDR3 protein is CASSQGQGRADTQYF. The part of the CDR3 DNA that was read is TGTGCCAGCAGCCAGGGACAGGGAAGGGCAGATACG.

Incomplete CDR3 DNA: TGTGCCAGCAGTGGTGGACAGGGAACTAAGGACGAG. The encoded protein is CASSGGQGTKDE. The full CDR3 is CASSGGQGTKDEQYF. This rearrangement joins TRBV2 to TRBJ2-7; 8 bases agree with TRBD1. Coverage ceases 3 residues before the CDR3 finishes, and the germline J gene fills in the end. Losses at the gene ends were 4 bases for V and 5 bases for J; bases not matched to a gene: 10. This CDR3 comprises 15 residues. Germline V gene lookup returns CDR1 SNHLY and CDR2 FYNNEI.

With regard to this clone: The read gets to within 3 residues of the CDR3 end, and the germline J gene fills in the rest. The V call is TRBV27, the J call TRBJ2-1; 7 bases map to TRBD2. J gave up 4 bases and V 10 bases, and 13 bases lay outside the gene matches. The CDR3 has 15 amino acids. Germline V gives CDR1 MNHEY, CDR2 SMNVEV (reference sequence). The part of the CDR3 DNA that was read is TGTGCCACTGAAAGGTTGGCTAGCGGATACAATGAG. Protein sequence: CATERLASGYNE. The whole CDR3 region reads CATERLASGYNEQFF.

Partial CDR3 DNA: TGTGCCAGCAGCCCAGCGGGACACAATGAG. Its protein product is CASSPAGHNE. Given in full, the CDR3 is CASSPAGHNEQFF. The chain combines TRBV11-3 with TRBJ2-1; 7 nucleotides align to TRBD2. The read stops 3 residues short of the end of the CDR3; the missing end is completed from the germline J gene. The germline CDR1 and CDR2 sequences are SGHNT and YENEEA. The CDR3 totals 13 residues. V dropped 5 bases and J dropped 5; count of bases not matched to a gene: 3.

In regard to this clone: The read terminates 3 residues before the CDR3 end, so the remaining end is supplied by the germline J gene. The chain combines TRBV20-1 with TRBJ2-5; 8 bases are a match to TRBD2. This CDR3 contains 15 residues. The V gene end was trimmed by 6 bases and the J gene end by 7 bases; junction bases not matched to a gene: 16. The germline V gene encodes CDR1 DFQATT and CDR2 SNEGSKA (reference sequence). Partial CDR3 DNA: TGCAGTGCGGACGGTGGACTAGCCGACTGGGGGACC. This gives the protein CSADGGLADWGT. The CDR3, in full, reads CSADGGLADWGTQYF.

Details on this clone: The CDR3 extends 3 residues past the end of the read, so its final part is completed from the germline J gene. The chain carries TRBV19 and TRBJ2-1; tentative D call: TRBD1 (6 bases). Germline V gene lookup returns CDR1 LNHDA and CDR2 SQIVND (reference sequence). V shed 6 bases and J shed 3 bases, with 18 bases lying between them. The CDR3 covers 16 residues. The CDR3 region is CASSRAAGVIYNEQFF. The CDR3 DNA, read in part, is TGTGCCAGTAGCCGCGCGGCAGGGGTCATCTACAATGAG.

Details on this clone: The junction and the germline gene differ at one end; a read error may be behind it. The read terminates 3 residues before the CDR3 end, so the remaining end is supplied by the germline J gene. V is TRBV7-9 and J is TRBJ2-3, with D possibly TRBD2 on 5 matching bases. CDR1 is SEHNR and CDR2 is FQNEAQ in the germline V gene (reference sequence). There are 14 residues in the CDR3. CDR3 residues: CASTYLGGTDTQYF. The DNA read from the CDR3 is TGTGCCAGCACCTATCTAGGAGGCACGGATACG. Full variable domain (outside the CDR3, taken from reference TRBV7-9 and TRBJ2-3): DTGVSQNPRHKITKRGQNVTFRCDPISEHNRLYWYRQTLGQGPEFLTYFQNEAQLEKSRLLSDRFSAERPKGSFSTLEIQRTEQGDSAMYLCASTYLGGTDTQYFGPGTRLTVL.

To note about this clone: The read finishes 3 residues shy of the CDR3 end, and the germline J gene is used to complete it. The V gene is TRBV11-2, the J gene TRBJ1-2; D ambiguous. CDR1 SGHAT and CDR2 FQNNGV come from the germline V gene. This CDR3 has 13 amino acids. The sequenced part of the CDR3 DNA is TGTGCCAGCAGCTTAGACCCCGGGTCCTCC. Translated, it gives CASSLDPGSS. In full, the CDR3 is CASSLDPGSSYTF.

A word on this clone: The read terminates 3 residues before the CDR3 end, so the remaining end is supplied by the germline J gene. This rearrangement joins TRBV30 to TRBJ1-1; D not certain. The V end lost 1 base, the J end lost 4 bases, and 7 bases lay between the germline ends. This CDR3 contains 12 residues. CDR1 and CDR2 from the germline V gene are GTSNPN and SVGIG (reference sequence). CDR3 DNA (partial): TGTGCCTGGAGTGAAGGTGGCACTGAA. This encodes CAWSEGGTE. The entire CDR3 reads CAWSEGGTEAFF.

The CDR3 DNA, read in part, is TGTGCCAGCAGCAAGGGACTAGCCTTGGCAGATACG. Protein: CASSKGLALADT. The complete CDR3 reads CASSKGLALADTQYF. The rearrangement joins TRBV7-9 to TRBJ2-3; 9 bases are shared with TRBD2. The CDR3 extends 3 residues past the end of the read, so its final part is completed from the germline J gene. The CDR3 has 15 residues. V was pared by 5 bases and J by 4 bases, with 7 bases of the junction left unmatched. CDR1 and CDR2 from the germline V gene are SEHNR and FQNEAQ (reference sequence).

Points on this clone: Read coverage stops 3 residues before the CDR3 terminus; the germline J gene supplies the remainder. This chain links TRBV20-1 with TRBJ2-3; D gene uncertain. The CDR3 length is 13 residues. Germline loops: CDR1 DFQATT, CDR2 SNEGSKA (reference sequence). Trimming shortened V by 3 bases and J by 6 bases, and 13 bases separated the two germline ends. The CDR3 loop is CSASWLGTDTQYF. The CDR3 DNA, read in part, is TGCAGTGCTAGCTGGCTAGGAACGGATACG.

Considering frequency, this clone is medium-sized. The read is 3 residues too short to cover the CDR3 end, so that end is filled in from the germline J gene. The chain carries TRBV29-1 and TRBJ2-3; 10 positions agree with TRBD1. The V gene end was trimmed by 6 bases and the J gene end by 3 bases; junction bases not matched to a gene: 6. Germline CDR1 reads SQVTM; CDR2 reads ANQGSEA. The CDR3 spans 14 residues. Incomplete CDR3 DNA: TGCAGCGTCCCCCCGGGACAGGGGACAGATACG. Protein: CSVPPGQGTDT. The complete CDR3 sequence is CSVPPGQGTDTQYF.

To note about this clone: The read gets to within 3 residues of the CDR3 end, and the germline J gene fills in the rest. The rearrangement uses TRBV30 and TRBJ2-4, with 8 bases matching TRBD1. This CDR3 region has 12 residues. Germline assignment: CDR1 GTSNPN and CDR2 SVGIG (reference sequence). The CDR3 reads CAWTGGVFFQYF. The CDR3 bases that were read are TGTGCCTGGACAGGGGGCGTTTTTTTT.

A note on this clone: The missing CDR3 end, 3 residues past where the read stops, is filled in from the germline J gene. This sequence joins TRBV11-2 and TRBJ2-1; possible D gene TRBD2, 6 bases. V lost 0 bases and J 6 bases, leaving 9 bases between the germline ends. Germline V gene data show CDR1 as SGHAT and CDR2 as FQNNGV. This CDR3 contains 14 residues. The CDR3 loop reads CASSLDGLTNEQFF. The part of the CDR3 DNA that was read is TGTGCCAGCAGCTTAGATGGACTAACCAATGAG.

CDR3 residues: CASRGHGNQPQHF. The CDR3 DNA, read in part, is TGTGCCAGTAGGGGACATGGCAATCAGCCC. The rearrangement links TRBV19 to TRBJ1-5; possible D gene TRBD1, 6 bases. The CDR3 extends 3 residues past the end of the read, so its final part is completed from the germline J gene. Germline CDR1 and CDR2: LNHDA and SQIVND (reference sequence). V lost 6 bases to trimming and J lost 2 bases, with 8 bases between them. CDR3 size: 13 residues.

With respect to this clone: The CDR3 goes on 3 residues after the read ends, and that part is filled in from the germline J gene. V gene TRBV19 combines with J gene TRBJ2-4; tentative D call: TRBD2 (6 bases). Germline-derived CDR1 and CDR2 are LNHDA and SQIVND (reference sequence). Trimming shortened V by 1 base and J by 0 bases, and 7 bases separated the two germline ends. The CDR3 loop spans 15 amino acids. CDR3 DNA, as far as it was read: TGTGCCAGTAGTATAGGGGGGGAAGCCAAAAACATT. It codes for CASSIGGEAKNI. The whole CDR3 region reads CASSIGGEAKNIQYF. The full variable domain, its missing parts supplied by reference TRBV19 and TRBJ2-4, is DGGITQSPKYLFRKEGQNVTLSCEQNLNHDAMYWYRQDPGQGLRLIYYSQIVNDFQKGDIAEGYSVSREKKESFPLTVTSAQKNPTAFYLCASSIGGEAKNIQYFGAGTRLSVL.

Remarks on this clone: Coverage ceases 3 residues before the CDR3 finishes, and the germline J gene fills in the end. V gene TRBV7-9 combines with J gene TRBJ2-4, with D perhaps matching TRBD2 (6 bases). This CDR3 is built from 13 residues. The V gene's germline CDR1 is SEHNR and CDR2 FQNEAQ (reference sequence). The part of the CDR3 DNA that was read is TGTGCCAGCAGCGCGACAGTGGACTATGGT. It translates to CASSATVDYG. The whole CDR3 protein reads CASSATVDYGQYF.

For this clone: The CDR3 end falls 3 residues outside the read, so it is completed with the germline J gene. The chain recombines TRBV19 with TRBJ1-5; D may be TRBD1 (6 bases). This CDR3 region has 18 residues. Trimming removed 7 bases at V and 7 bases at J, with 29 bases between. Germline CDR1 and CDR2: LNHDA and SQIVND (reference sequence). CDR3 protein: CASTTPSWGGAGFQPQHF. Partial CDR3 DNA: TGTGCCAGTACCACCCCCTCATGGGGGGGGGCAGGATTCCAGCCC.

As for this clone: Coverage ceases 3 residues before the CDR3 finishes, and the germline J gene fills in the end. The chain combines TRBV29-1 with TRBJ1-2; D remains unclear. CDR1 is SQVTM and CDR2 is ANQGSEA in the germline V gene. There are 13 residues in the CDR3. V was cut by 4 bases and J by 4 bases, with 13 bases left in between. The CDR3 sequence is CSVVLASGYGYTF. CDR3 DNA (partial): TGCAGCGTTGTTCTGGCTTCGGGCTATGGC.